The clone carrying this TCR beta chain has a handful of counts. Its antigen is undetermined. This sequence may be a read error, since a much larger clone differs from it by one base. Germline CDR1 reads SGHKS; CDR2 reads YYEKEE (reference sequence). This CDR3 spans 13 amino acids. MiXCR, run by TCRdb on the multiplex PCR reads, gives a single entry per CDR3 protein. The sample has about 100,000 distinct CDR3 sequences, roughly 20% seen once. Samples came from axillary lymph nodes draining the breast cancer. The entry originates in a study of breast tumors, draining lymph nodes, adjacent tissues. Study-wide findings and caveats: The lymph node origin of tumor T cells was framed as consistent with a hypothesis, not demonstrated. Most tumor T cells seemingly derive from lymph node, then expand in tumor. Compared with lymph nodes, tumors were less diverse; compared with nontumor tissue, more.

This TCR was recovered from a female donor with breast cancer. Some clones in this sample may be carry-over from other donors' samples. The genes are TRBV5-5 and TRBJ1-6; TRBD1 might be the D (6 bases). Sequencing input: axillary lymph node tissue. The CDR3 region is CASSLTGQSPLRF. Here the CDR3 DNA reads TGTGCCAGCAGCTTGACAGGGCAATCACCCCTCCGCTTT.